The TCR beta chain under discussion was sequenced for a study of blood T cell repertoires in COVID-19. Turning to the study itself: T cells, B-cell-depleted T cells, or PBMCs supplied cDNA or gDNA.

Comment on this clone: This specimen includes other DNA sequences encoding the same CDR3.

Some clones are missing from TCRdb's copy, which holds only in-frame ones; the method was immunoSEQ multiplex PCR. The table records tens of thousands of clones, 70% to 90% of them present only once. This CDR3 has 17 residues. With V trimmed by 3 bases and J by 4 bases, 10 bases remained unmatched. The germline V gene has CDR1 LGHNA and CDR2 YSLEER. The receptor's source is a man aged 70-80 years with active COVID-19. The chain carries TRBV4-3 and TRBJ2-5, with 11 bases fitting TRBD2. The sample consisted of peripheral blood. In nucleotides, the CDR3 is TGCGCCAGCAGCCAGGGCCTCCTAGCGGGAGGCCGAGAGACCCAGTACTTC. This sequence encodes CASSQGLLAGGRETQYF.